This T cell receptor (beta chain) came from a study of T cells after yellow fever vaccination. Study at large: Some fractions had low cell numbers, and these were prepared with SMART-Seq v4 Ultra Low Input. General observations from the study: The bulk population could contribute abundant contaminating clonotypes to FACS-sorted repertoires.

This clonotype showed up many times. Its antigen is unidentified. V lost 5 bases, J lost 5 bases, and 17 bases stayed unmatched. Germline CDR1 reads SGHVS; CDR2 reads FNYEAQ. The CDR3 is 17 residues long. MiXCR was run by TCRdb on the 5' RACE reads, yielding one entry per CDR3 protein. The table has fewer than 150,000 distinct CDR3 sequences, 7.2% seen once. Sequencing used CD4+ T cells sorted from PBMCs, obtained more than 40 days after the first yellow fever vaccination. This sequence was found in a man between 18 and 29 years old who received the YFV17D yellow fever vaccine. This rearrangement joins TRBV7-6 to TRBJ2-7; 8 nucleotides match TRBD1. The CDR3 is CASSPTRLWTGRDEQYF. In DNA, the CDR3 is TGTGCCAGCAGCCCAACTCGACTTTGGACAGGGCGGGACGAGCAGTACTTC.